This TCR beta chain was sequenced for a study of blood T cell repertoires in COVID-19. The wider study: Specimens from acute and convalescent COVID-19 originated in the United States, Italy and Spain. Sample material is recorded as cDNA or gDNA derived from T cells, B-cell-depleted T cells, or PBMCs.

Trimming stripped 5 bases from V and 3 bases from J, with 14 bases between. Looked up from germline, CDR1 is LGHDT and CDR2 is YNNKEL (reference sequence). This CDR3 is built from 15 residues. The table came from immunoSEQ multiplex PCR; TCRdb's copy has only in-frame clones and leaves some out. The sample includes about 100,000 clones, about 92% seen only once; the top ten take around 5.8%. This clone was found once. The material sequenced was peripheral blood. The chain joins TRBV3-1 (or the pseudogene TRBV3-2) to TRBJ2-1; a weak D match, TRBD2 (6 bases). The source of this sequence is a man aged 45-60 years with active COVID-19. The CDR3 DNA follows: TGTGCCAGCAGCACGAACGGGAGAAACTACAATGAGCAGTTCTTC. Translation: CASSTNGRNYNEQFF.